This TCR beta chain was obtained from a study of cytomegalovirus exposure and HLA in healthy donors. For this clone: Antigen specificity is unknown.

Healthy bone marrow donors made up the cohort. With 60 Vbeta and 13 Jbeta primers, the PCR was carried out. Profiled with immunoSEQ multiplex PCR; TCRdb holds only in-frame clones, not every one. Of fewer than 200,000 clones in the sample, roughly 80% are singletons; the top ten hold about 10%. Overall study findings and caveats: A prior analysis recorded that most TCR beta V segments were productive about 87% or about 30% of the time.

The source is a man aged 50-60 years in good health and CMV-seropositive. The sample was PBMCs.

Here the CDR3 reads CASKDTGNTEAFF. CDR3 in DNA: TGCGCCAGCAAGGATACAGGGAACACTGAAGCTTTCTTT. V usage is TRBV4-3 and J usage is TRBJ1-1, with D possibly being TRBD1 (5 bases). The germline V gene encodes CDR1 LGHNA and CDR2 YSLEER. The CDR3 is 13 residues long. V lost 7 bases and J lost 1, with 10 bases in between.